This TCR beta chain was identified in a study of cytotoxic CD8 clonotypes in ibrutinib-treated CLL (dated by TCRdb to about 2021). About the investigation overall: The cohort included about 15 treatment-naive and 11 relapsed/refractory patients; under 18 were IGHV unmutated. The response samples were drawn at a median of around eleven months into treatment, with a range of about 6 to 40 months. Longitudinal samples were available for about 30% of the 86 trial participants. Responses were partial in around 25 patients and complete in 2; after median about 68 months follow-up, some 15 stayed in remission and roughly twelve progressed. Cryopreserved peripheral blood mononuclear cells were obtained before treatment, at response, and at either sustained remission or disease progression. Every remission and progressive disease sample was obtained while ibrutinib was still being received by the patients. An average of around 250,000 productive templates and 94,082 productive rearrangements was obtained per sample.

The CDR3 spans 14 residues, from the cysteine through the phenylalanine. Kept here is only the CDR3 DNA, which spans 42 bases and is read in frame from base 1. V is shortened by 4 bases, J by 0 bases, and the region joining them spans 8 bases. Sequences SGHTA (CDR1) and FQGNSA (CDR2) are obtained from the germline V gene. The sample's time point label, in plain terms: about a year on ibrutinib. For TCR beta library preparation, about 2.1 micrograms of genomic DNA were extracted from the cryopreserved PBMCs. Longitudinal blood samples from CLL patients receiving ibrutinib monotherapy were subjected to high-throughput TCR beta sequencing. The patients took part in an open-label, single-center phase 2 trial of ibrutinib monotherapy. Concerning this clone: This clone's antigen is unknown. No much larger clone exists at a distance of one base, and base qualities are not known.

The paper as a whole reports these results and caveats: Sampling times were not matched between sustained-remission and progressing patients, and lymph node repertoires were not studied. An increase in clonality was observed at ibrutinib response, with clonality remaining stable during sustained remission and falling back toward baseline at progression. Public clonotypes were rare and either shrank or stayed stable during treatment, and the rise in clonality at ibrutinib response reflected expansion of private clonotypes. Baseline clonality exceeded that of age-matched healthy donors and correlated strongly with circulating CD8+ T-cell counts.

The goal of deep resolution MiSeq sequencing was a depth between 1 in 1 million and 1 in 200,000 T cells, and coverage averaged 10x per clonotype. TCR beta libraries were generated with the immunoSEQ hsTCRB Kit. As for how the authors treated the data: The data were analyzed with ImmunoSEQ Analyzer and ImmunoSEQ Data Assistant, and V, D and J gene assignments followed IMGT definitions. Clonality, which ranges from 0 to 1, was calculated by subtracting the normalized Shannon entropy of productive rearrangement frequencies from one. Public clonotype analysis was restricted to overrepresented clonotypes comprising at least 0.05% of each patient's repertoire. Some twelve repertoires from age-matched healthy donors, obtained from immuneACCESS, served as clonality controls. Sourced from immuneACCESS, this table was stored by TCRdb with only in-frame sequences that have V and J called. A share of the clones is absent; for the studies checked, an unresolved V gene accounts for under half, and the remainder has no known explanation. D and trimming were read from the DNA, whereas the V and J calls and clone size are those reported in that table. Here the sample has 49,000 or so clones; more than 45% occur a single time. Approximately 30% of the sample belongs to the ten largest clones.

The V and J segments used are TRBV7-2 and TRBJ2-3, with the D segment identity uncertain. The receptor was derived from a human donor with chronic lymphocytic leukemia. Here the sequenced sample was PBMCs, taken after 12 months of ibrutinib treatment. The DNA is TGTGCCAGCAGCTCCACGACTAGCACAGATACGCAGTATTTT. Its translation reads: CASSSTTSTDTQYF.